The clone carrying this T cell receptor beta chain was recorded a few times. CDR3 length equals 14 residues. V gave up 5 bases and J gave up 1 base, with 8 bases separating them. Germline-derived CDR1 and CDR2 are SGHTA and FQGNSA. Each CDR3 protein is one row after TCRdb ran MiXCR on the 5' RACE reads. The sample shows 81,000 or so distinct CDR3 sequences, roughly an eighth of them seen only once. This record comes from a study of neurological immune-mediated disorders. Time point described: longitudinal time-point 2. Sequencing used PBMCs. The chain is built from TRBV7-2 and TRBJ2-2, with a possible D match to TRBD2 (6 bases). The receptor was isolated from a female donor with HTLV-1-associated myelopathy (HAM/TSP). The chain's CDR3 is CASSRAGNTGELFF. In nucleotides, the CDR3 is TGTGCCAGCAGCAGAGCGGGGAACACCGGGGAGCTGTTTTTT.